This TCR beta chain emerged from a study of T cell changes during pregnancy in multiple sclerosis. Sequenced by immunoSEQ multiplex PCR; TCRdb stores in-frame clones only, minus some. The table records roughly 38,000 clones, 91% of them present only once. Germline-derived CDR1 and CDR2 are SGHDN and FVKESK. V shed 3 bases and J shed 8 bases, with 7 bases lying between them. The CDR3 covers 11 residues. This TCR derives from a female donor in good health, enrolled as a control in a pregnancy study. The chain couples TRBV14 to TRBJ1-1; D unclear. The sample was CD4+ T cells from peripheral blood mononuclear cells, taken in the second trimester of pregnancy. The DNA of the CDR3 is TGTGCCAGCAGCCACCGGTCAGAAGCTTTCTTT. This sequence encodes CASSHRSEAFF.